This record looks at one TCR beta chain sequence and its context. Its cognate antigen has yet to be identified. Per-base qualities were not stored, and no clone one base away is much larger. This entry is derived from a study of T cells in localized non-small cell lung cancer (dated by TCRdb to about 2020). Study-wide context: The study examined T cell repertoires in approximately 240 patients with early-stage NSCLC and compared tumors with uninvolved tumor-adjacent lungs. A mean age of approximately 70 years was recorded for the NSCLC patients, of whom 129 were male and around 100 were female. The cohort comprised 200 to 300 treatment-naïve NSCLC patients with resected, localized lung tumors.

Trimming leaves V shorter by 7 bases and J shorter by 3 bases, with the junction holding 8 bases beyond the gene matches. The CDR3 spans 14 residues, from the cysteine through the phenylalanine. The DNA shown is the 42-base CDR3, in frame from base 1. CDR1 and CDR2 were assigned from the germline V gene as SGHTA and FQGNSA. The immunoSEQ Assay was used to sequence TCR beta CDR3 regions from DNA. The original pipeline was this. T cell density was computed as TCR beta template counts normalized to usable DNA estimated by amplifying housekeeping genes. The preseqR package was used to estimate richness by extrapolating to 400,000 templates for PBMC samples and to 120,000 templates for tissue samples. Clonality was taken to be one minus Pielou's evenness. Tissue-enriched TCRs were identified through differential abundance testing performed on productive amino-acid clonotypes, with a minimum total count of 5 and an alpha of 0.1. The Jaccard Index and the Morisita Overlap Index were used to measure repertoire overlap between compartments. TCR beta CDR3s were clustered by GLIPH together with public tetramer-defined viral CDR3s, and at least three viral sequences plus V-gene enrichment were required for viral motifs. The table was pulled from immuneACCESS by TCRdb, which kept in-frame rearrangements only. Such tables lose some clones; where checked, under half of the loss comes from unresolved V genes, and the rest has no known cause. The DNA gave D and trimming, while V, J and clone size come from that table. The sample includes about 59,000 clones, with roughly nine tenths observed a single time. Roughly 2% of the sample is in the top ten clones.

What the work shows at the level of the full study, not this receptor alone: Higher blood T cell density associated with longer overall survival, while higher adjacent-lung clonality associated with shorter survival. Uninvolved tumor-adjacent lung showed the highest T cell clonality, higher than tumor, which suggests more focused antigenic responses in the uninvolved tumor-adjacent lung. A median of around 62 of the top 100 tumor clones turned up in the paired uninvolved adjacent lung, and approximately 30 of those clones also ranked among the top 100 of that same adjacent lung. Because multi-region tumor sequencing was not done, intratumor heterogeneity could not be ruled out. Because the study design was exploratory, TCR variables were selected using unadjusted p-values without false-discovery rate correction.

At diagnosis, peripheral blood, uninvolved tumor-adjacent lung and tumor were collected and stored as a combination of fresh-frozen and FFPE material. For TCR repertoire profiling, blood samples were analyzed in the form of peripheral blood mononuclear cells. This TCR was recovered from a woman aged 40-69 years with stage I lung adenocarcinoma. The chain employs TRBV7-2 and TRBJ2-5; 7 nucleotides in the junction match TRBD1. The material was peripheral blood, obtained before any cancer treatment. The nucleotide sequence reads TGTGCCAGCACTCGGGCAACAGGGGAAGAGACCCAGTACTTC. Translation gives CASTRATGEETQYF.